This T cell receptor beta chain was identified in a study of CD8 T cell repertoires and HIV-1 epitope variants. Broader study findings: The TAALDMSHF plasma variant had no responses, unlike KF9 (about 5 clonotypes) and HW9 (one).

For this clone: Its antigen is unidentified.

CDR1 and CDR2 (germline): MNHNS, SASEGT. The CDR3 is 15 amino acids. V shed 5 bases and J 4 bases; nucleotides not matched to a gene: 10. Measured with immunoSEQ multiplex PCR; TCRdb has only the in-frame clones, and not every one. The sample carries fewer than 6,000 clones, roughly three fifths recorded once. V and J are TRBV6-1 and TRBJ2-5, with TRBD1 matching 7 bases. The receptor was isolated from a male donor with HIV. Sequenced sample: cultured CD8+ T cells derived from PBMCs. CDR3 amino acids: CASSLQTGYAETQYF. The CDR3 nucleotides read TGTGCCAGCAGTCTCCAGACAGGGTATGCAGAGACCCAGTACTTC.